This T cell receptor (beta chain) was sequenced in a study of T cells in Graves' hyperthyroidism and ophthalmopathy (dated by TCRdb to the late 2010s). About the full investigation: Peripheral blood was sampled at the time of initial diagnosis, prior to any treatment. TCR V-J signatures able to tell the groups apart were searched for in a discovery cohort of approximately 95 patients, of whom 40 to 45 had Graves' ophthalmopathy and about 60 had stable Graves' hyperthyroidism. An independent validation cohort of some 18 hyperthyroidism patients and roughly 16 patients who later progressed to ophthalmopathy tested prospective prediction of ophthalmopathy. The 85 to 100 discovery patients were divided at random into training and test sets in a 7:3 ratio. Thyroid tissue and blood T-cell repertoires from about six Graves' hyperthyroidism patients were also compared in the study. Once sampling was done, hyperthyroidism patients were given methimazole at a starting dose of 30 mg daily, whereas ophthalmopathy patients were given high-dose intravenous methylprednisolone. The paper describes TCR Vbeta CDR3 sequencing of 135 peripheral blood samples, made up of 43 ophthalmopathy patients, some 76 hyperthyroidism patients and roughly 17 progressor patients. Overall study results and their limits: Sample size was not statistically predetermined, and blinding of investigators to group allocation was not performed. Most expanded thyroid clonotypes (frequency above 0.001) were also found in blood, which suggests that blood repertoires may mirror thyroid immune responses. In validation, progression to ophthalmopathy was predicted by the model with approximately 67% sensitivity and roughly 72% specificity, a median of approximately 7.1 months before onset. A 13 V-J signature model separated ophthalmopathy from stable hyperthyroidism, with around 90% sensitivity and roughly 81% specificity in cross-validation and 80%/75% in testing.

The TCR beta CDR3 regions were amplified from the RNA transcripts. The TCR CDR3 was subjected to a first round of RT-PCR using the HTBI primer set and the Qiagen OneStep RT-PCR kit. The libraries were constructed in a second round of multiplex PCR and then size-selected and purified. The libraries were sequenced on an Illumina HiSeq2000 using paired-end 100 bp reads. The study's processing was this. SOAPnuke was used to process the raw data, with reads discarded if the reads contained adapters or uncalled bases, had a mean Phred below 15, or lacked an exact constant-primer or identifier match. COPE v1.2.5 was used to merge the high-quality paired reads, and each unique nucleotide sequence was defined as a clonotype. MiTCR v1.1 was used to align clonotypes to the IMGT TRBV, TRBD and TRBJ reference segments. The analysis was restricted to V-J combinations with a frequency above 0.0001, which together covered roughly 99% of the repertoires. The TCS score was defined as the ratio of F50 (clonal expansion) to E x V (chaos), calculated using BLOSUM62-based TCRdist between CDR3 peptides within each V-J. Welch's t-statistics and random forest reduced fewer than 550 V-J features to roughly 13, which were used in a naive Bayes classifier (R e1071). TCRdb took the public reads, trimmed them with fastp at Q25, ran MiXCR for clone calling and kept in-frame beta chains. Records with the same CDR3 protein are collapsed into one entry carrying the most frequent genes and DNA. TCRdb's processing, not the study's, gives the V and J calls here. Counted in this sample were hundreds of thousands of distinct CDR3 sequences; more than 15% of them appeared once. Clones ranked in the top ten supply roughly 3.4% of the sample.

The germline V end is reduced by 6 bases and the J end by 7 bases; junction bases left unmatched: 6. From a lookup of the germline V gene, CDR1 and CDR2 are SNHLY and FYNNEI. From the cysteine through the phenylalanine, the CDR3 covers 14 amino acids. Left in the record is the CDR3 DNA by itself, 42 bases read in frame from the first base. Many counts were recorded for this clonotype. Which antigen it targets is not known. No much larger clonotype is one base removed from it; base qualities were not supplied. Moderately to severely active disease, a Clinical Activity Score of at least 3, a NOSPECS grade of at least 4, and a duration under 3 months were present in ophthalmopathy patients. Any patient with an uncontrolled infection, another autoimmune disease, pregnancy or lactation was excluded. Diagnoses were based on clinical symptoms, serum thyroxine and TRAb, thyroid ultrasound and orbital computed tomography. PBMCs were separated from 7.5 to 10 ml of fresh peripheral blood using Ficoll-Paque density gradient centrifugation. Trizol reagent was used to extract total RNA, and RNA quality was then checked on an Agilent 2100 Bioanalyzer.

The sequence is built from TRBV2 and TRBJ2-1; 10 junctional bases match TRBD1. This receptor was identified in a woman in her thirties or forties with Graves' ophthalmopathy. The sample comprised blood. The DNA reads TGTGCCAGCAGAGGGACAGGGGATCGGAATGAGCAGTTCTTC. The encoded protein is CASRGTGDRNEQFF.